Each of the 11 T cell receptor beta chains below was sequenced from the same sample in a study of control samples from healthy donors and cancer patients. Only in-frame clones appear in the TCRdb table, and some are missing; sequencing was by immunoSEQ multiplex PCR. The table lists about 120,000 clones, roughly 92% of them singletons, with around 6% in the top ten. Source material: blood. These receptors were obtained from a man between 18 and 29 years old in good health.

This clone was seen more than once but under ten times. This rearrangement joins TRBV13 to TRBJ2-3; the D is unclear. This CDR3 is built from 13 residues. Per the germline V gene, CDR1 is PRHDT and CDR2 is FYEKMQ (reference sequence). V dropped 6 bases and J dropped 6 bases, with 13 bases sitting between them. The CDR3 coding sequence is TGTGCCAGCAGTCTGGGCCCAAGTGATACGCAGTATTTT. Protein product: CASSLGPSDTQYF.

A remark on this clone: Other nucleotide sequences in the sample specify the same CDR3. DNA of the CDR3: TGCGCCAGCAGCTTGGAGGGCCAGGAGACCCAGTACTTC. This gives the protein CASSLEGQETQYF. The V and J genes are TRBV5-1 and TRBJ2-5; D remains ambiguous. Germline V gene data show CDR1 as SGHRS and CDR2 as YFSETQ. The CDR3 totals 13 residues. V was clipped by 0 bases and J by 5 bases, with 8 bases between them.

V usage is TRBV3-1 (or the pseudogene TRBV3-2) and J usage is TRBJ2-1, with a weak D call TRBD2 (6 bases). Germline V gives CDR1 LGHDT, CDR2 YNNKEL (reference sequence). Trimming left V 3 bases short and J 1 base short, with 13 bases between. The CDR3 has 16 amino acids. In nucleotides, the CDR3 is TGTGCCAGCAGCCAGAGGTCTCGGGGGTCCTACAATGAGCAGTTCTTC. Protein sequence: CASSQRSRGSYNEQFF.

The chain recombines TRBV27 with TRBJ2-5; maybe TRBD1 (6 bases). The germline V gene encodes CDR1 MNHEY and CDR2 SMNVEV (reference sequence). The CDR3 consists of 15 residues. V was shortened by 2 bases and J by 5 bases, with 15 bases between the two germline ends. The CDR3 region has the DNA TGTGCCAGCAGTTTACTAGGGGGATCGGTGGAGACCCAGTACTTC. This translates into CASSLLGGSVETQYF.

The chain links TRBV4-1 to TRBJ2-5, with 12 nucleotides matching TRBD2. The germline V gene has CDR1 MGHRA and CDR2 YSYEKL. With V trimmed by 4 bases and J by 1 base, 7 bases remained unmatched. The CDR3 is 17 amino acids. DNA of the CDR3: TGCGCCAGCAGCCGAGAGAGACTAGCGGGGGCCCAAGAGACCCAGTACTTC. This encodes CASSRERLAGAQETQYF.

V usage is TRBV5-1 and J usage is TRBJ1-1, with D perhaps matching TRBD1 (6 bases). Trimming left V 5 bases short and J 1 base short, with 12 bases between. Per germline, CDR1 SGHRS and CDR2 YFSETQ. The CDR3 totals 14 residues. CDR3 nucleotide sequence: TGCGCCAGCAGGGCGCAGGGGCGGAACACTGAAGCTTTCTTT. Its translation: CASRAQGRNTEAFF.

This chain joins TRBV9 and TRBJ2-3; 9 bases agree with TRBD1. The CDR3 covers 18 residues. Germline-derived CDR1 and CDR2 are SGDLS and YYNGEE. V lost 1 base, J lost 6 bases, and 15 bases stayed unmatched. CDR3 sequence (DNA): TGTGCCAGCAGCGTATTCGTTGGTGAACAGGGGGCGCCGGATACGCAGTATTTT. This gives the protein CASSVFVGEQGAPDTQYF.

This clone was seen once. The chain employs TRBV13 and TRBJ1-2; D uncertain. The CDR3 runs 15 residues. From germline, CDR1 is PRHDT and CDR2 FYEKMQ (reference sequence). V lost 3 bases to trimming and J lost 0 bases, with 11 bases between them. CDR3 nucleotide sequence: TGTGCCAGCAGCTTCGCGGACGGTCCTAACTATGGCTACACCTTC. Translating gives CASSFADGPNYGYTF.

The count of this clone is one. The chain links TRBV5-4 to TRBJ1-1; 9 nucleotides agree with TRBD1. The CDR3 runs 14 residues. Looked up from germline, CDR1 is SGHNT and CDR2 is YYREEE (reference sequence). Trimming at V came to 4 bases and at J to 4 bases, leaving 5 bases not matched to a gene. DNA for the CDR3: TGTGCCAGCAGCCCGGGACAGGGTGGCACTGAAGCTTTCTTT. This codes for CASSPGQGGTEAFF. The full variable domain, rest sourced from reference TRBV5-4 and TRBJ1-1, is ETGVTQSPTHLIKTRGQQVTLRCSSQSGHNTVSWYQQALGQGPQFIFQYYREEENGRGNFPPRFSGLQFPNYSSELNVNALELDDSALYLCASSPGQGGTEAFFGQGTRLTVV.

The rearrangement joins TRBV11-2 to TRBJ1-4; 7 nucleotides agree with TRBD1. The V gene end was trimmed by 2 bases and the J gene end by 3 bases; junction bases not matched to a gene: 3. CDR1 and CDR2 (germline): SGHAT, FQNNGV. This CDR3 region has 15 residues. The CDR3 reads CASSLQGTANEKLFF. The CDR3 region has the DNA TGTGCCAGCAGCTTACAAGGGACAGCTAATGAAAAACTGTTTTTT.

The CDR3 region has the DNA TGCGCCAGCAGCCAAGTCTTGCCTACTGAGCAGTTCTTC. It encodes CASSQVLPTEQFF. The chain has TRBV4-1 and TRBJ2-1; D uncertain. The germline V gene has CDR1 MGHRA and CDR2 YSYEKL. This CDR3 region has 13 residues. Trimming left V 1 base short and J 9 bases short, with 10 bases between.